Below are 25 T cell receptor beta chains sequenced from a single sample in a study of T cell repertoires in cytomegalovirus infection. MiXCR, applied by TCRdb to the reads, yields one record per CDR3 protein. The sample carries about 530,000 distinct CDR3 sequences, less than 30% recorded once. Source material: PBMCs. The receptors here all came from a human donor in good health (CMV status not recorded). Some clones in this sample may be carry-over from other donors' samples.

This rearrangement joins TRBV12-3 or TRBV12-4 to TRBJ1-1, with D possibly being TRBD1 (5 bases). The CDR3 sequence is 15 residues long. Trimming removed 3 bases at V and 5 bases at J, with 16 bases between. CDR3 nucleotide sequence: TGTGCCAGCAGTTTTGGGGCAGGGCGGAAGACTGAAGCTTTCTTT. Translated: CASSFGAGRKTEAFF.

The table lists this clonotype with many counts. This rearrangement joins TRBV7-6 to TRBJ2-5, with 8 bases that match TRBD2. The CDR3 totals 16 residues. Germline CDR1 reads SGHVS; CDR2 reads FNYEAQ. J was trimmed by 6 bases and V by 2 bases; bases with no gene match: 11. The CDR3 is CASSLRLREGLKTQYF. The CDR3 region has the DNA TGTGCCAGCAGCTTAAGGTTACGGGAGGGCCTGAAGACCCAGTACTTC.

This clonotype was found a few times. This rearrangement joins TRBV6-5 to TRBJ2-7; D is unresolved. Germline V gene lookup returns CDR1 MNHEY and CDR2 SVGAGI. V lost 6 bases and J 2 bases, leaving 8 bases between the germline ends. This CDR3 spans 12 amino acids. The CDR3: CASRRPPYEQYF. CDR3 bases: TGTGCCAGCAGGCGACCCCCCTACGAGCAGTACTTC.

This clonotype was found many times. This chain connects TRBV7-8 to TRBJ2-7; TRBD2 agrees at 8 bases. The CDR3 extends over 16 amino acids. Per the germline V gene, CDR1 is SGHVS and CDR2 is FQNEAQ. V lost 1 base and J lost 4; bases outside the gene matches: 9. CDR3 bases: TGTGCCAGCAGCTTAGGGGGGATTAGCGGGACATACGAGCAGTACTTC. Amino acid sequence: CASSLGGISGTYEQYF. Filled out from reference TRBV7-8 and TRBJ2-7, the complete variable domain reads GAGVSQSPRYKVAKRGQDVALRCDPISGHVSLFWYQQALGQGPEFLTYFQNEAQLDKSGLPSDRFFAERPEGSVSTLKIQRTQQEDSAVYLCASSLGGISGTYEQYFGPGTRLTVT.

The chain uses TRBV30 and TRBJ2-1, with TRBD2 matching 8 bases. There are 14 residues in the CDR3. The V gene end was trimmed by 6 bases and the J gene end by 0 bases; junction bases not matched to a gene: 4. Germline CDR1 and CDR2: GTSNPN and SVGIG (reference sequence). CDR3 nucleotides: TGTGCCTGTTTAGCGGGAATCTCCTACAATGAGCAGTTCTTC. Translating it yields CACLAGISYNEQFF.

The CDR3 DNA is TGCAGTGCCCCGCGGACTAGCGGAGGCTACGAGCAGTACTTC. Its translation: CSAPRTSGGYEQYF. The chain carries TRBV20-1 and TRBJ2-7; 10 positions match TRBD2. CDR1 is DFQATT, CDR2 SNEGSKA, per germline (reference sequence). The CDR3 sequence is 14 residues long. V lost 6 bases to trimming and J lost 3 bases; unmatched junction nucleotides: 8.

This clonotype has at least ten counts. CDR3 protein: CASSSLASGNTIYF. The CDR3 nucleotides read TGTGCCAGCAGCAGCCTGGCCTCTGGAAACACCATATATTTT. The gene calls are TRBV7-2 and TRBJ1-3; no firm D call. CDR1 is SGHTA and CDR2 is FQGNSA in the germline V gene. The V end lost 5 bases, the J end lost 0 bases, and 8 bases lay between the germline ends. CDR3 length: 14 amino acids.

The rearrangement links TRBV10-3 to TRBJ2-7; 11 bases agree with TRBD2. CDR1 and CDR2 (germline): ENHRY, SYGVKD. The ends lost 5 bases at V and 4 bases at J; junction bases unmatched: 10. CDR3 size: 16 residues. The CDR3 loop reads CAISKRTSGRTYEQYF. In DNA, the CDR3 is TGTGCCATCAGTAAACGAACTAGCGGGAGAACGTACGAGCAGTACTTC.

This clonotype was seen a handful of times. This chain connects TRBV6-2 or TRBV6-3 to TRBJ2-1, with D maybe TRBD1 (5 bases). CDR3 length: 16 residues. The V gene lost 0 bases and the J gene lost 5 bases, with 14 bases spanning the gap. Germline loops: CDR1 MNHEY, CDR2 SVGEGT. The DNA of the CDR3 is TGTGCCAGCAGTTACTCGAGGACACCAACCGACAATGAGCAGTTCTTC. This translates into CASSYSRTPTDNEQFF.

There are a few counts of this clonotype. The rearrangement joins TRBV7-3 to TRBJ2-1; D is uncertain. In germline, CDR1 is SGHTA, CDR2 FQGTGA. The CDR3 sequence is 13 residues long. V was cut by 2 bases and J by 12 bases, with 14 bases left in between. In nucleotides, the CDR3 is TGTGCCAGCAGCTTATTCTCTAAAGACGTGCAGTTCTTC. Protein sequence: CASSLFSKDVQFF.

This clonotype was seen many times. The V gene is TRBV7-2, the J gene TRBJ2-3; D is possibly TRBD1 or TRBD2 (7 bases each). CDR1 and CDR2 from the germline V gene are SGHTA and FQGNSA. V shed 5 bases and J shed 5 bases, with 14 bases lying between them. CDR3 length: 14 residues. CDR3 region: CASSRGGGIDTQYF. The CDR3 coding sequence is TGTGCCAGCAGCCGGGGAGGGGGCATAGATACGCAGTATTTT.

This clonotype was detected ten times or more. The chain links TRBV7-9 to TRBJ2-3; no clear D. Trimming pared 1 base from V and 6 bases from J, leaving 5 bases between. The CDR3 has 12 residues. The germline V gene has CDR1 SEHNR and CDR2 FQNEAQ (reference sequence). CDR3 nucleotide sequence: TGTGCCAGCAGCTTAGTGGACGATACGCAGTATTTT. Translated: CASSLVDDTQYF.

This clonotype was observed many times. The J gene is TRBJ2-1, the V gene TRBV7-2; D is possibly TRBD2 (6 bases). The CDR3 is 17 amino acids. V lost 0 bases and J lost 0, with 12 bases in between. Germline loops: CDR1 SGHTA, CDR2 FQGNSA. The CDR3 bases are TGTGCCAGCAGCTTAGCACCCCGGGGGAACTCCTACAATGAGCAGTTCTTC. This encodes CASSLAPRGNSYNEQFF.

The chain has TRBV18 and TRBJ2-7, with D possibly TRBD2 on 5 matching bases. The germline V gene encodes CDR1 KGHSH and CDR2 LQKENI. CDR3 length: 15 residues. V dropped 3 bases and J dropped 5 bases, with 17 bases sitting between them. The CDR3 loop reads CASSPRDLAPNEQYV. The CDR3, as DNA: TGTGCCAGCTCACCTAGAGACCTAGCACCTAACGAGCAGTACGTC.

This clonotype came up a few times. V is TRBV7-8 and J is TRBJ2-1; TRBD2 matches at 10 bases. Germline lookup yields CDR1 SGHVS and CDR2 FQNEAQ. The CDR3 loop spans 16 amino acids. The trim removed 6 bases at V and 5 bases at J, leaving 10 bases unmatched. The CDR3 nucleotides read TGTGCCAGCAGGAGAAAAGGACTAGCGGTAAACAATGAGCAGTTCTTC. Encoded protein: CASRRKGLAVNNEQFF.

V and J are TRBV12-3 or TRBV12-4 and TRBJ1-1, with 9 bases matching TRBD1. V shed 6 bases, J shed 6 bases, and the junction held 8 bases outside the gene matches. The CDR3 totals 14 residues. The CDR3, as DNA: TGTGCCAGCAGCGCTCGGGACAGGGCCGCTGAAGCTTTCTTT. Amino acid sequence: CASSARDRAAEAFF.

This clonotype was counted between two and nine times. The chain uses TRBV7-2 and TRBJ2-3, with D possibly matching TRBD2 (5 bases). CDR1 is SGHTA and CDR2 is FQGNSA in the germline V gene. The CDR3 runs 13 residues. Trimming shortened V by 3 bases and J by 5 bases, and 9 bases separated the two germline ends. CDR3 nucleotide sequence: TGTGCCAGCAGCTTCAGCGGCCGAGATACGCAGTATTTT. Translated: CASSFSGRDTQYF. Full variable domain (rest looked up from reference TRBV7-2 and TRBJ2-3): GAGVSQSPSNKVTEKGKDVELRCDPISGHTALYWYRQSLGQGLEFLIYFQGNSAPDKSGLPSDRFSAERTGGSVSTLTIQRTQQEDSAVYLCASSFSGRDTQYFGPGTRLTVL.

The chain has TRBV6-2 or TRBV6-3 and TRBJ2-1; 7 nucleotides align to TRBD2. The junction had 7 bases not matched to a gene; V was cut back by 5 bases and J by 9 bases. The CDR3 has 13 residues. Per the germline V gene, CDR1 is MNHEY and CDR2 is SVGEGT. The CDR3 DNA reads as TGTGCCAGCAGTACGGGACTATTGGGTGAGCAGTTCTTC. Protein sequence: CASSTGLLGEQFF.

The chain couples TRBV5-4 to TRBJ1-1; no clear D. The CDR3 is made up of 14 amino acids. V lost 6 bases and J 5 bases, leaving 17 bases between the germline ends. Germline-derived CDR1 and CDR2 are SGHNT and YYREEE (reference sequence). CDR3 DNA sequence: TGTGCCAGCACGCTAGAGACATCCGCTACTGAAGCTTTCTTT. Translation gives CASTLETSATEAFF.

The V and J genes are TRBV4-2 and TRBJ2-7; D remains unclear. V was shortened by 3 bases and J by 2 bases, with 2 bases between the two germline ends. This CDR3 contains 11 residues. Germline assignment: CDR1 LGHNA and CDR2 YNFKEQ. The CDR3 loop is CASSQAYEQYF. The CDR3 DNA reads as TGTGCCAGCAGCCAGGCCTACGAGCAGTACTTC.

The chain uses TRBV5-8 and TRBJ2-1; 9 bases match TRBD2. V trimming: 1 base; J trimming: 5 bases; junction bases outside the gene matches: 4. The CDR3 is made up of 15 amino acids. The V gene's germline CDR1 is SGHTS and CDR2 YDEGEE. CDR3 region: CASSLWASGDNEQFF. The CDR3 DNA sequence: TGTGCCAGCAGCTTGTGGGCTAGCGGGGACAATGAGCAGTTCTTC. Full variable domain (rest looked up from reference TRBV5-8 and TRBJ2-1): EAGVTQSPTHLIKTRGQQATLRCSPISGHTSVYWYQQALGLGLQFLLWYDEGEERNRGNFPPRFSGRQFPNYSSELNVNALELEDSALYLCASSLWASGDNEQFFGPGTRLTVL.

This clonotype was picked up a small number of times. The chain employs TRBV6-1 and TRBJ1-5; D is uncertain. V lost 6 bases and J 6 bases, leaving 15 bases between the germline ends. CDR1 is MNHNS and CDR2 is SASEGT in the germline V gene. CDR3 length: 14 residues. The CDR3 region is CASSAAFDGQPQHF. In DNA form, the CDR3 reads TGTGCCAGCAGCGCAGCTTTCGATGGTCAGCCCCAGCATTTT.

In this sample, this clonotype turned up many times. CDR3 amino acids: CASSGLAGAYEQYF. CDR3 nucleotides: TGTGCCAGCAGCGGACTAGCGGGAGCCTACGAGCAGTACTTC. The chain is built from TRBV7-9 and TRBJ2-7; 13 bases are a match to TRBD2. This CDR3 has 14 residues. Germline CDR1 SEHNR, CDR2 FQNEAQ (reference sequence). V was clipped by 5 bases and J by 2 bases; unmatched bases: 0.

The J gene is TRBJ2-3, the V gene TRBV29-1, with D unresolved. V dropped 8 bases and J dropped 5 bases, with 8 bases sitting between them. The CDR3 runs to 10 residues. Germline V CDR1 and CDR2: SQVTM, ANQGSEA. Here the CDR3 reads CSLGGDTQYF. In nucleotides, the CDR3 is TGCAGCCTCGGTGGAGATACGCAGTATTTT.

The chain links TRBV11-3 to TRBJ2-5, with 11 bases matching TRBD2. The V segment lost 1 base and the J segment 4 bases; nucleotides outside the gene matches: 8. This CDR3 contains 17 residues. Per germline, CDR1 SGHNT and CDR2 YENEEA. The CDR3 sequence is CASSLVLAGVNAETQYF. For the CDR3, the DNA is TGTGCCAGCAGCTTAGTACTAGCGGGAGTTAATGCAGAGACCCAGTACTTC.